Below are 27 T cell receptor beta chains sequenced from a single sample in a study of brain T cells in children with intractable seizures. The time point is: blood from clinic visit 5 months post-surgery; TSC patient then seizure free. Using immunoSEQ multiplex PCR, the repertoire was profiled, and TCRdb retains in-frame clones only, with some absent. The sample yields around 340,000 clones, about 94% seen once. This sample comprised peripheral blood, obtained about 5 months after surgery. Receptors originate from a boy in the first two years of life with tuberous sclerosis and intractable seizures.

Points on this clone: Distinct nucleotide sequences in the sample also encode this CDR3. This chain joins TRBV2 and TRBJ1-1; D call uncertain. This CDR3 contains 14 residues. Germline V gene sequence: CDR1 SNHLY, CDR2 FYNNEI. Trimming took off 0 bases at V and 2 bases at J, with 7 bases between the two ends. CDR3 sequence reads: CASSEARRNTEAFF. As DNA, the CDR3 is TGTGCCAGCAGTGAAGCGCGGAGAAACACTGAAGCTTTCTTT.

This rearrangement joins TRBV7-2 to TRBJ2-1; 13 bases match TRBD2. The CDR3 extends over 15 amino acids. After removal of 5 bases from V and 9 bases from J, the junction contained 7 bases not matched to a gene. The germline V gene encodes CDR1 SGHTA and CDR2 FQGNSA. The CDR3 nucleotides are TGTGCCAGCAGCCCCTCAACTAGCGGGAGGGGTGAGCAGTTCTTC. Amino acid sequence: CASSPSTSGRGEQFF.

The gene calls are TRBV5-1 and TRBJ1-5; tentative D call: TRBD1 (5 bases). Trimming left V 5 bases short and J 1 base short, with 10 bases between. The CDR3 consists of 14 residues. The germline CDR1 and CDR2 sequences are SGHRS and YFSETQ. CDR3 sequence (DNA): TGCGCCAGCAGAATTGACAGCAGCAATCAGCCCCAGCATTTT. It encodes CASRIDSSNQPQHF.

The V call is TRBV7-9, the J call TRBJ2-1, with 10 bases matching TRBD2. CDR1 SEHNR and CDR2 FQNEAQ come from the germline V gene (reference sequence). After removal of 1 base from V and 9 bases from J, the junction contained 9 bases not matched to a gene. This CDR3 is built from 16 residues. The CDR3 loop reads CASSLEGVAGGGEQFF. The CDR3 DNA reads as TGTGCCAGCAGCTTAGAAGGGGTAGCGGGGGGCGGTGAGCAGTTCTTC.

This clone showed up just once. The chain uses TRBV19 and TRBJ1-3; 8 bases fit TRBD1. The V segment lost 5 bases and the J segment 2 bases; nucleotides outside the gene matches: 8. The CDR3 spans 16 residues. The germline gives CDR1 LNHDA, CDR2 SQIVND (reference sequence). In DNA, the CDR3 is TGTGCCAGTAGTGAGGCCTCGACAGGGGCTGGAAACACCATATATTTT. It codes for CASSEASTGAGNTIYF.

The CDR3 DNA is TGTGCCAGCAGCCGCAGAGGGGCCGGGGAGCTGTTTTTT. It yields the protein CASSRRGAGELFF. The chain couples TRBV12-3 or TRBV12-4 to TRBJ2-2; D may correspond to TRBD1 or TRBD2 (5 bases each). V was trimmed by 6 bases and J by 6 bases, leaving 11 bases between them. This CDR3 spans 13 amino acids.

The V gene is TRBV12-3 or TRBV12-4, the J gene TRBJ2-7; D unresolved. With 4 bases removed from V and 0 bases from J, the gap between germline ends came to 7 bases. The CDR3 length is 13 residues. CDR3: CASSWIPSYEQYF. CDR3 DNA: TGTGCCAGCAGTTGGATCCCCTCCTACGAGCAGTACTTC.

The chain employs TRBV28 and TRBJ1-2; D possibly corresponds to TRBD1 (6 bases). This CDR3 is 14 amino acids long. V was trimmed by 2 bases and J by 2 bases, leaving 9 bases between them. Germline CDR1 and CDR2: MDHEN and SYDVKM. The chain's CDR3 is CASSLTGSNYGYTF. The CDR3 DNA sequence: TGTGCCAGCAGTTTAACAGGGTCGAACTATGGCTACACCTTC.

CDR3 DNA sequence: TGCGCCAGCAGTTGGGGGAGAGTCGCAGATACGCAGTATTTT. Translation: CASSWGRVADTQYF. The gene calls are TRBV5-1 and TRBJ2-3; D is possibly TRBD1 or TRBD2 (5 bases each). The CDR3 extends over 14 amino acids. Trimming pared 5 bases from V and 4 bases from J, leaving 14 bases between. Germline assignment: CDR1 SGHRS and CDR2 YFSETQ.

A word on this clone: An end of the junction differs from the germline gene, which may be a read error. This sequence joins TRBV7-7 and TRBJ1-4, with 9 bases matching TRBD1. There are 16 residues in the CDR3. Germline V gene sequence: CDR1 SSHAT, CDR2 FNYEAQ (reference sequence). CDR3 in DNA: TGTGCTAGCAGTTCCTGCGGACAGGGGCTAGATGAAAAACTGTTTTTT. This translates into CASSSCGQGLDEKLFF. The variable domain in full, completed from reference TRBV7-7 and TRBJ1-4, reads GAGVSQSPRYKVTKRGQDVTLRCDPISSHATLYWYQQALGQGPEFLTYFNYEAQPDKSGLPSDRFSAERPEGSISTLTIQRTEQRDSAMYRCASSSCGQGLDEKLFFGSGTQLSVL.

The V and J genes are TRBV18 and TRBJ1-1; the match to TRBD1 covers 7 bases. The CDR3 has 16 residues. Germline trimming cut 3 bases from V and 3 bases from J; bases unmatched to any gene: 10. CDR1 and CDR2 from the germline V gene are KGHSH and LQKENI. The CDR3 DNA reads as TGTGCCAGCTCACCCCGAATATGGGACAGTGACACTGAAGCTTTCTTT. It encodes CASSPRIWDSDTEAFF.

The CDR3 DNA follows: TGTGCCAGCAGTTATGCCGGGTTAAACTACGAGCAGTACTTC. Translated, it gives CASSYAGLNYEQYF. The J gene is TRBJ2-7, the V gene TRBV2; D ambiguous. CDR1 is SNHLY and CDR2 is FYNNEI in the germline V gene. The CDR3 spans 14 residues. V shed 5 bases and J shed 3 bases, with 14 bases lying between them. Complete variable domain (other parts from reference TRBV2 and TRBJ2-7): EPEVTQTPSHQVTQMGQEVILRCVPISNHLYFYWYRQILGQKVEFLVSFYNNEISEKSEIFDDQFSVERPDGSNFTLKIRSTKLEDSAMYFCASSYAGLNYEQYFGPGTRLTVT.

J is TRBJ1-2 and V is TRBV19; TRBD1 might be the D (5 bases). The CDR3 has 13 residues. CDR1 is LNHDA and CDR2 is SQIVND in the germline V gene (reference sequence). Trimming took off 7 bases at V and 0 bases at J, with 9 bases between the two ends. The CDR3 bases are TGTGCCAGTAAGGACACTTCTAACTATGGCTACACCTTC. Amino acids: CASKDTSNYGYTF. Combining the CDR3 with reference TRBV19 and TRBJ1-2 gives the whole variable domain DGGITQSPKYLFRKEGQNVTLSCEQNLNHDAMYWYRQDPGQGLRLIYYSQIVNDFQKGDIAEGYSVSREKKESFPLTVTSAQKNPTAFYLCASKDTSNYGYTFGSGTRLTVV.

J is TRBJ1-5 and V is TRBV19; 8 bases are a match to TRBD1. There are 16 residues in the CDR3. V lost 3 bases and J lost 5; bases outside the gene matches: 9. Germline V CDR1 and CDR2: LNHDA, SQIVND (reference sequence). The CDR3 nucleotides read TGTGCCAGTAGTATGGACAGGGCCCTCCCGGATCAGCCCCAGCATTTT. It translates to CASSMDRALPDQPQHF.

The genes are TRBV10-3 and TRBJ1-3; no clear D gene. Trimming took 6 bases from V and 4 from J, leaving 13 bases between them. From germline, CDR1 is ENHRY and CDR2 SYGVKD. The CDR3 runs 14 residues. In DNA, the CDR3 is TGTGCCATCAGCCAGCCTGACACGGGAAACACCATATATTTT. It is translated as CAISQPDTGNTIYF.

The V call is TRBV14, the J call TRBJ1-6, with a tentative D call TRBD1 (5 bases). Between the trimmed V and J ends, which lost 3 bases and 7 bases, there was a span of 13 bases. CDR1 is SGHDN and CDR2 is FVKESK in the germline V gene. This CDR3 spans 15 amino acids. CDR3 bases: TGTGCCAGCAGCCATCCATCAGGGATCAATTCACCCCTCCACTTT. Its translation: CASSHPSGINSPLHF.

The chain recombines TRBV4-2 with TRBJ1-2; 8 bases map to TRBD1. CDR3 length: 15 residues. The germline V gene has CDR1 LGHNA and CDR2 YNFKEQ. The V and J ends lost 2 bases and 4 bases, in that order; junction bases with no gene match: 6. CDR3 sequence (DNA): TGTGCCAGCAGCCAATTCGAAGGACAGGGCTATGGCTACACCTTC. Amino acid sequence: CASSQFEGQGYGYTF.

V and J are TRBV13 and TRBJ2-7, with a tentative D call TRBD1 (6 bases). This CDR3 comprises 12 residues. The V end was cut by 5 bases, the J end by 5 bases, with 10 bases between. CDR1 and CDR2 (germline): PRHDT, FYEKMQ (reference sequence). CDR3 DNA: TGTGCCAGCAGCGAACAGGGAAACGAGCAGTACTTC. It yields the protein CASSEQGNEQYF.

The genes are TRBV7-3 and TRBJ1-1; D perhaps matches TRBD1 (5 bases). The CDR3 loop spans 13 amino acids. Per germline, CDR1 SGHTA and CDR2 FQGTGA. Trimming removed 3 bases at V and 3 bases at J, with 8 bases between. The CDR3 DNA is TGTGCCAGCAGCTTGGAAGGGGACACTGAAGCTTTCTTT. Translated, it gives CASSLEGDTEAFF.

The V gene is TRBV6-5, the J gene TRBJ2-1; D remains unclear. The CDR3 runs 13 residues. V was pared by 0 bases and J by 10 bases, with 10 bases between. Germline CDR1 reads MNHEY; CDR2 reads SVGAGI. For the CDR3, the DNA is TGTGCCAGCAGTTACTCAAAAGACTGGGAGCAGTTCTTC. This translates into CASSYSKDWEQFF.

The chain links TRBV7-9 to TRBJ1-1; D not certain. The V gene lost 5 bases and the J gene lost 8 bases, with 12 bases spanning the gap. CDR1 and CDR2 from the germline V gene are SEHNR and FQNEAQ (reference sequence). The CDR3 runs 12 residues. CDR3 sequence (DNA): TGTGCCAGCAGCCAAGAATCAGGAGAAGCTTTCTTT. Its translation: CASSQESGEAFF. Supplemented by reference TRBV7-9 and TRBJ1-1, the full variable domain reads DTGVSQNPRHKITKRGQNVTFRCDPISEHNRLYWYRQTLGQGPEFLTYFQNEAQLEKSRLLSDRFSAERPKGSFSTLEIQRTEQGDSAMYLCASSQESGEAFFGQGTRLTVV.

The chain is built from TRBV7-9 and TRBJ2-5; TRBD1 or TRBD2 may be the D gene (7 bases each). Trimming left V 5 bases short and J 5 bases short, with 12 bases between. The CDR3 contains 13 residues. Germline CDR1 SEHNR, CDR2 FQNEAQ (reference sequence). CDR3 amino acids: CASSPGGAETQYF. CDR3 nucleotides: TGTGCCAGCAGCCCAGGGGGGGCGGAGACCCAGTACTTC.

CDR3 loop: CASSPAPGGGSYEQYF. In DNA form, the CDR3 reads TGTGCCAGCAGCCCCGCCCCGGGGGGCGGCTCCTACGAGCAGTACTTC. The chain recombines TRBV11-2 with TRBJ2-7; D perhaps matches TRBD2 (7 bases). CDR1 SGHAT and CDR2 FQNNGV come from the germline V gene. The V end lost 5 bases, the J end lost 0 bases, and 17 bases lay between the germline ends. The CDR3 consists of 16 residues.

The genes are TRBV27 and TRBJ1-2, with D possibly matching TRBD1 (5 bases). V was clipped by 3 bases and J by 8 bases, with 13 bases between them. The length of the CDR3 is 13 residues. The germline V gene has CDR1 MNHEY and CDR2 SMNVEV (reference sequence). CDR3 sequence (DNA): TGTGCCAGCAGTTTCGAGGGGATAAGCGGCTACACCTTC. It encodes CASSFEGISGYTF.

This chain connects TRBV7-2 to TRBJ2-5, with TRBD2 matching 9 bases. The CDR3 runs to 16 residues. Germline assignment: CDR1 SGHTA and CDR2 FQGNSA. Losses at the gene ends were 5 bases for V and 0 bases for J; bases not matched to a gene: 7. The CDR3 protein is CASSRGGGPYQETQYF. In nucleotides, the CDR3 is TGTGCCAGCAGCCGCGGGGGGGGACCGTACCAAGAGACCCAGTACTTC.

The V and J genes are TRBV27 and TRBJ1-2, with 8 bases aligning to TRBD1. The CDR3 loop spans 18 amino acids. Germline V gene lookup returns CDR1 MNHEY and CDR2 SMNVEV (reference sequence). The trim removed 2 bases at V and 2 bases at J, leaving 13 bases unmatched. The CDR3 loop reads CASSLIAGRTGHNYGYTF. For the CDR3, the DNA is TGTGCCAGCAGTTTAATCGCGGGAAGGACAGGGCACAACTATGGCTACACCTTC.

The chain is built from TRBV12-3 or TRBV12-4 and TRBJ2-1; D not resolved. V was trimmed by 1 base and J by 7 bases, leaving 8 bases between them. CDR3 length equals 13 residues. The CDR3 region has the DNA TGTGCCAGCAGTTTAGGTTGGGTTAATGAGCAGTTCTTC. The encoded protein is CASSLGWVNEQFF.